The 30 T cell receptor beta chains presented below share a single source sample, sequenced in a study of blood T cell repertoires in COVID-19. Generated by immunoSEQ multiplex PCR, the TCRdb table keeps only in-frame clones and is missing some. The table includes 200,000 to 300,000 clones, around 86% detected once. Sequenced: peripheral blood. The origin of the receptors is a man in his forties or fifties who had recovered from COVID-19.

The gene calls are TRBV10-3 and TRBJ2-3, with 14 bases matching TRBD2. CDR3 length equals 17 residues. The junction had 12 bases not matched to a gene; V was cut back by 7 bases and J by 6 bases. CDR1 is ENHRY, CDR2 SYGVKD, per germline. This CDR3 is CAINTWGLAGETDTQYF. CDR3 nucleotides: TGTGCCATCAATACTTGGGGACTAGCGGGAGAAACCGATACGCAGTATTTT.

This chain links TRBV5-1 with TRBJ1-6, with 9 bases that match TRBD1. The CDR3 is 15 amino acids. Looked up from germline, CDR1 is SGHRS and CDR2 is YFSETQ. V trimming: 3 bases; J trimming: 10 bases; junction bases outside the gene matches: 8. DNA for the CDR3: TGCGCCAGCAGCTGGAGGACAGGGGAGGACTCACCCCTCCACTTT. This codes for CASSWRTGEDSPLHF.

The sample holds a few counts of this clone. The chain links TRBV19 to TRBJ1-6; no firm D call. CDR1 and CDR2 (germline): LNHDA, SQIVND (reference sequence). CDR3 size: 15 residues. V was trimmed by 5 bases and J by 7 bases, leaving 15 bases between them. The CDR3 here is CASSVSFQQNSPLHF. In nucleotides, the CDR3 is TGTGCCAGTAGTGTCTCGTTTCAACAAAATTCACCCCTCCACTTT.

The chain is built from TRBV4-3 and TRBJ2-3; TRBD2 matches 11 bases. V was clipped by 1 base and J by 3 bases; unmatched bases: 9. The V gene's germline CDR1 is LGHNA and CDR2 YSLEER. The CDR3 sequence is 18 residues long. The DNA for the CDR3 is TGCGCCAGCAGCCAAGTTCTAGCGGGAGGATTAAGAACAGATACGCAGTATTTT. Encoded protein: CASSQVLAGGLRTDTQYF.

The rearrangement joins TRBV28 to TRBJ2-2; 12 bases are a match to TRBD2. The V segment lost 7 bases and the J segment 8 bases; nucleotides outside the gene matches: 11. CDR1 and CDR2 from the germline V gene are MDHEN and SYDVKM. CDR3 size: 16 residues. The CDR3 region has the DNA TGTGCCAGCAACCTCCCGGGACTAGCGGGCAAGGGGGAGCTGTTTTTT. This gives the protein CASNLPGLAGKGELFF.

This chain uses TRBV4-3 with TRBJ1-1; no clear D gene. Germline-derived CDR1 and CDR2 are LGHNA and YSLEER. V was pared by 4 bases and J by 8 bases, with 23 bases between. This CDR3 region has 16 residues. Here the CDR3 reads CASSRSAVDWGGEAFF. The CDR3 DNA reads TGCGCCAGCAGCCGAAGCGCGGTGGACTGGGGAGGAGAAGCTTTCTTT.

This clone was detected a few times. For the CDR3, the DNA is TGTGCCAGCAGCCCCTCGGGCGGAGCGGGAGAAGGGGAGACCCAGTACTTC. Translated: CASSPSGGAGEGETQYF. The chain employs TRBV27 and TRBJ2-5; 8 bases line up with TRBD2. Germline loops: CDR1 MNHEY, CDR2 SMNVEV (reference sequence). The CDR3 is 17 amino acids. Losses at the gene ends were 6 bases for V and 5 bases for J; bases not matched to a gene: 17.

This clone was counted a single time. The chain has TRBV6-5 and TRBJ2-5, with D uncertain. Germline V gene sequence: CDR1 MNHEY, CDR2 SVGAGI. V dropped 2 bases and J dropped 6 bases, with 4 bases sitting between them. The CDR3 consists of 11 residues. The CDR3 here is CASSYSQTQYF. The CDR3 nucleotides read TGTGCCAGCAGTTACAGCCAGACCCAGTACTTC.

The chain joins TRBV19 to TRBJ1-1, with D hard to call. CDR3 length equals 13 residues. V was pared by 0 bases and J by 4 bases, with 6 bases between. Germline-derived CDR1 and CDR2 are LNHDA and SQIVND (reference sequence). The CDR3 DNA reads TGTGCCAGTAGTATAGATTGGCTCACTGAAGCTTTCTTT. Translation: CASSIDWLTEAFF.

The chain has TRBV27 and TRBJ1-2; 7 bases are shared with TRBD1. This CDR3 has 15 amino acids. Losses at the gene ends were 4 bases for V and 2 bases for J; bases not matched to a gene: 7. Per the germline V gene, CDR1 is MNHEY and CDR2 is SMNVEV (reference sequence). The DNA for the CDR3 is TGTGCCAGCAGTTCGACAGGGAATGTAAACTATGGCTACACCTTC. It translates to CASSSTGNVNYGYTF.

The chain carries TRBV7-2 and TRBJ2-3; D possibly corresponds to TRBD2 (6 bases). V lost 7 bases, J lost 6 bases, and 20 bases lay in between. Germline loops: CDR1 SGHTA, CDR2 FQGNSA. The CDR3 loop spans 15 amino acids. CDR3 in amino acids: CASIPSGTPFDTQYF. The CDR3 DNA is TGTGCCAGCATTCCAAGTGGGACTCCTTTTGATACGCAGTATTTT.

V is TRBV29-1 and J is TRBJ2-2; possible D gene TRBD1, 5 bases. Germline CDR1 reads SQVTM; CDR2 reads ANQGSEA. The CDR3 is made up of 12 amino acids. Trimming pared 5 bases from V and 7 bases from J, leaving 11 bases between. The CDR3 DNA reads TGCAGCGTTTGGGGCCTGGGCGGGGAGCTGTTTTTT. The encoded protein is CSVWGLGGELFF.

The rearrangement links TRBV3-1 (or the pseudogene TRBV3-2) to TRBJ2-5; TRBD2 is a possible D gene (7 bases). This CDR3 region has 13 residues. Per the germline V gene, CDR1 is LGHDT and CDR2 is YNNKEL (reference sequence). V was pared by 6 bases and J by 4 bases, with 12 bases between. CDR3 amino acids: CASRDGGRETQYF. CDR3 nucleotide sequence: TGTGCCAGCAGGGACGGGGGGCGAGAGACCCAGTACTTC.

The chain has TRBV27 and TRBJ2-3, with TRBD2 as a possible D gene (5 bases). CDR1 is MNHEY and CDR2 is SMNVEV in the germline V gene (reference sequence). CDR3 length: 12 residues. Deletions cut 8 bases from V and 5 bases from J, with 11 bases between. The CDR3 sequence: CASWRVQDTQYF. The DNA of the CDR3 is TGTGCCAGCTGGCGGGTCCAAGATACGCAGTATTTT.

This chain uses TRBV18 with TRBJ2-7; 10 bases match TRBD2. The V segment lost 1 base and the J segment 6 bases; nucleotides outside the gene matches: 6. The CDR3 is 15 residues long. CDR1 KGHSH and CDR2 LQKENI come from the germline V gene. The CDR3 sequence is CASSPLAGGGREQYF. The CDR3 nucleotides read TGTGCCAGCTCACCACTAGCGGGGGGAGGTCGCGAGCAGTACTTC.

The chain is built from TRBV7-9 and TRBJ1-6, with a possible D match to TRBD1 (6 bases). The CDR3 spans 16 residues. Trimming pared 1 base from V and 5 bases from J, leaving 12 bases between. Germline values: CDR1 SEHNR, CDR2 FQNEAQ (reference sequence). The DNA of the CDR3 is TGTGCCAGCAGCTTAGGGGGGCCCGGAAATAATTCACCCCTCCACTTT. It yields the protein CASSLGGPGNNSPLHF.

The chain employs TRBV2 and TRBJ2-2, with a possible D match to TRBD1 (6 bases). V lost 5 bases to trimming and J lost 1 base, with 14 bases between them. This CDR3 is 16 amino acids long. Looked up from germline, CDR1 is SNHLY and CDR2 is FYNNEI. Written as DNA, the CDR3 is TGTGCCAGCAGTTACTACCGGGACAAGAACACCGGGGAGCTGTTTTTT. Its protein product is CASSYYRDKNTGELFF. Full variable domain (remainder filled in from reference TRBV2 and TRBJ2-2): EPEVTQTPSHQVTQMGQEVILRCVPISNHLYFYWYRQILGQKVEFLVSFYNNEISEKSEIFDDQFSVERPDGSNFTLKIRSTKLEDSAMYFCASSYYRDKNTGELFFGEGSRLTVL.

This clone was seen only once. The chain recombines TRBV5-4 with TRBJ2-6; possible D gene TRBD1, 6 bases. CDR3 length: 16 residues. Germline CDR1 SGHNT, CDR2 YYREEE (reference sequence). V was clipped by 5 bases and J by 3 bases, with 15 bases between them. For the CDR3, the DNA is TGTGCCAGCAGTGGGCCACAGGGCGGTGGGGCCAACGTCCTGACTTTC. Translated: CASSGPQGGGANVLTF.

This chain uses TRBV5-4 with TRBJ2-3, with 13 bases lining up with TRBD2. V dropped 4 bases and J dropped 2; count of bases not matched to a gene: 7. CDR3 length equals 17 residues. Germline V gives CDR1 SGHNT, CDR2 YYREEE (reference sequence). The DNA for the CDR3 is TGTGCCAGCAGCCCCGGACTAGCGGGGGCCCACACAGATACGCAGTATTTT. Protein: CASSPGLAGAHTDTQYF.

The chain links TRBV7-2 to TRBJ2-7; D is possibly TRBD1 (6 bases). Germline V gives CDR1 SGHTA, CDR2 FQGNSA. The CDR3 loop spans 12 amino acids. The ends were cut back, 6 bases at V and 2 bases at J, with 8 bases in the middle. CDR3 protein: CASRTGPYEQYF. CDR3 nucleotide sequence: TGTGCCAGCAGGACAGGACCCTACGAGCAGTACTTC.

The chain carries TRBV3-1 (or the pseudogene TRBV3-2) and TRBJ2-7, with TRBD2 identical over 9 bases. The CDR3 extends over 16 amino acids. The trim removed 3 bases at V and 2 bases at J, leaving 8 bases unmatched. In germline, CDR1 is LGHDT, CDR2 YNNKEL (reference sequence). The CDR3 nucleotides read TGTGCCAGCAGCCACCTTAGCGGGGGCGGTACCTACGAGCAGTACTTC. Its translation: CASSHLSGGGTYEQYF.

The chain links TRBV4-2 to TRBJ2-3, with D maybe TRBD2 (6 bases). Germline values: CDR1 LGHNA, CDR2 YNFKEQ. Trimming shortened V by 0 bases and J by 8 bases, and 9 bases separated the two germline ends. The CDR3 has 13 residues. Here the CDR3 reads CASSQDFGGTQYF. As DNA, the CDR3 is TGTGCCAGCAGCCAAGATTTCGGGGGTACGCAGTATTTT.

The chain couples TRBV6-6 to TRBJ1-2; D uncertain. In germline, CDR1 is MNHNY, CDR2 SVGAGI (reference sequence). Trimming pared 2 bases from V and 7 bases from J, leaving 11 bases between. The CDR3 runs to 13 residues. CDR3: CASSYSSLAGYTF. CDR3 DNA: TGTGCCAGCAGTTACAGTTCCCTGGCTGGCTACACCTTC.

This clone was detected a few times. V is TRBV5-6 and J is TRBJ1-1; D ambiguous. Germline V gene data show CDR1 as SGHDT and CDR2 as YYEEEE. The ends were cut back, 1 base at V and 6 bases at J, with 16 bases in the middle. The CDR3 is made up of 15 amino acids. CDR3 bases: TGTGCCAGCAGCTTGTTGGCGGGCAGCCGAGCTGAAGCTTTCTTT. It encodes CASSLLAGSRAEAFF.

The chain is built from TRBV27 and TRBJ2-1, with 11 bases aligning to TRBD2. Looked up from germline, CDR1 is MNHEY and CDR2 is SMNVEV (reference sequence). The CDR3 spans 14 residues. V lost 6 bases, J lost 7 bases, and 5 bases stayed unmatched. The CDR3 DNA reads TGTGCCAGCAGGACTAGCGGGGCTAGGAATGAGCAGTTCTTC. Its translation: CASRTSGARNEQFF.

The chain has TRBV7-6 and TRBJ2-1, with D perhaps matching TRBD1 (6 bases). The V and J ends lost 5 bases and 9 bases respectively, with 8 bases between them. The CDR3 contains 11 residues. The germline gives CDR1 SGHVS, CDR2 FNYEAQ. This chain's CDR3 is CASSTGFEQFF. CDR3 DNA sequence: TGTGCCAGCAGCACAGGGTTTGAGCAGTTCTTC.

This clone was observed once. V gene TRBV7-9 combines with J gene TRBJ1-6; 9 bases are a match to TRBD1. Germline values: CDR1 SEHNR, CDR2 FQNEAQ (reference sequence). The CDR3 totals 13 residues. J gave up 9 bases and V 5 bases, and 2 bases lay outside the gene matches. The DNA for the CDR3 is TGTGCCAGCAGCCTGGACAGGGGTTCACCCCTCCACTTT. This codes for CASSLDRGSPLHF.

The V gene is TRBV6-5, the J gene TRBJ1-1, with a possible D match to TRBD1 (5 bases). The V gene's germline CDR1 is MNHEY and CDR2 SVGAGI. This CDR3 has 13 residues. Trimming pared 0 bases from V and 6 bases from J, leaving 8 bases between. In DNA, the CDR3 is TGTGCCAGCAGTTACTCAGGGGCTGCTGAAGCTTTCTTT. Amino acids: CASSYSGAAEAFF.

This clone was counted between two and nine times. The V gene is TRBV3-1 (or the pseudogene TRBV3-2), the J gene TRBJ2-1; D is ambiguous. This CDR3 spans 13 amino acids. Trimming left V 1 base short and J 6 bases short, with 7 bases between. The germline V gene encodes CDR1 LGHDT and CDR2 YNNKEL (reference sequence). The CDR3 nucleotides read TGTGCCAGCAGCCAAGCCCTAAGCAATGAGCAGTTCTTC. Its protein is CASSQALSNEQFF.

This chain links TRBV6-2 or TRBV6-3 with TRBJ1-3, with unresolved D. Germline V gives CDR1 MNHEY, CDR2 SVGEGT. Trimming cost V 4 bases and J 1 base, with 8 bases left between them. The CDR3 totals 14 residues. CDR3: CASSSPGSGNTIYF. CDR3 DNA: TGTGCCAGCAGTTCCCCGGGGTCTGGAAACACCATATATTTT.